This T cell receptor (beta chain) was sequenced during a study of cytotoxic CD8 clonotypes in ibrutinib-treated CLL (dated by TCRdb to the early 2020s). Background for the entire study: The cohort included around 15 treatment-naive and approximately eleven relapsed/refractory patients; around 17 were IGHV unmutated. Responses were partial in roughly 25 patients and complete in 2; after median about 63 months follow-up, around 14 stayed in remission and roughly twelve progressed. Response samples were obtained after a median of around eleven months of treatment, with a range of roughly 6 to 40 months. On average, each sample yielded approximately 250,000 productive templates and tens of thousands of productive rearrangements. Of the approximately 94 people in the trial, approximately 28 had longitudinal samples available. Cryopreserved peripheral blood mononuclear cells were collected at three points: before therapy, at response, and at either sustained remission or disease progression. Every remission and progressive disease sample was obtained while ibrutinib was still being received by the patients.

V lost 5 bases and J lost 3 bases, and the count of bases not matched to a germline gene is 4. Sequences SQVTM (CDR1) and ANQGSEA (CDR2) are obtained from the germline V gene. The CDR3 runs 13 residues from the cysteine to the phenylalanine. CDR3 DNA only is kept here, 39 bases in frame from base 1. The time point label for this specimen denotes: approximately 2 years on ibrutinib. For TCR beta library preparation, roughly 2 micrograms of genomic DNA were isolated from cryopreserved PBMCs. Longitudinal blood samples from CLL patients on ibrutinib monotherapy were analyzed using high-throughput TCR beta sequencing. The patients took part in an open-label, single-center phase 2 trial of ibrutinib monotherapy. Study-wide findings and limitations: At baseline, clonality was higher than in age-matched healthy donors and showed a strong correlation with circulating CD8+ T-cell counts. Lymph node repertoires were not examined, and the timing of sampling was not matched between patients in sustained remission and those whose disease progressed. At ibrutinib response clonality went up, during sustained remission it held steady, and at progression it dropped back toward baseline. Public clonotypes were found to be uncommon and were observed to contract or remain stable during treatment; the increase in clonality was shown to reflect expansion of private clonotypes at ibrutinib response.

On a MiSeq, deep resolution sequencing aimed for a depth between 1 in 1 million and 1 in 200,000 T cells, with each clonotype covered 10x on average. The immunoSEQ hsTCRB Kit was used to generate the TCR beta libraries. As for how the authors treated the data: ImmunoSEQ Data Assistant and ImmunoSEQ Analyzer were used for data analysis, and V, D and J genes were assigned according to IMGT definitions. Clonality was computed as one minus normalized Shannon entropy of productive rearrangement frequencies, ranging from 0 to 1. Public clonotype analysis was restricted to overrepresented clonotypes comprising at least 0.05% of each patient's repertoire. Fewer than 15 repertoires from age-matched healthy donors, obtained from immuneACCESS, served as clonality controls. TCRdb re-hosts the immuneACCESS table, in-frame sequences only. Its copies lack some clones; in the studies checked, an unresolved V gene accounts for under half of them, and the cause for the rest is not known. V and J calls and clone size are copied from that table; D and trimming were computed from the DNA. Here the sample has 130,000 or so clones; roughly 84% occur a single time. The ten most abundant clones make up approximately 3.5% of the sample.

A word on this clone: The target of this receptor is not known. Qualities for individual bases were not recorded, and no much larger clone is one base off.

The origin of this receptor is a human donor with chronic lymphocytic leukemia. Recombination linked TRBV29-1 to TRBJ2-7, and 10 junctional nucleotides match TRBD1. The sample consisted of PBMCs, taken after 24 months of ibrutinib treatment. The CDR3 protein is CSVLGTGDYEQYF. The nucleotide sequence is given as TGCAGCGTTTTGGGGACAGGGGACTACGAGCAGTACTTC.